This entry describes one T cell receptor (beta chain). The protocol was immunoSEQ multiplex PCR, while the TCRdb copy is restricted to in-frame clones and leaves out a portion. The table has roughly 100,000 clones, roughly 80% seen once. The data originate from a study of blood T cell repertoires in COVID-19. V lost 3 bases and J lost 8, with 19 bases in between. Germline-derived CDR1 and CDR2 are SNHLY and FYNNEI. This CDR3 region has 15 residues. V usage is TRBV2 and J usage is TRBJ1-2; possible D gene TRBD1, 6 bases. Material: peripheral blood. This sequence was found in a woman aged 80 or older with active or convalescent COVID-19. CDR3 amino acids: CASSDDRPSTGGYTF. The CDR3 nucleotides are TGTGCCAGCAGTGACGACAGGCCCTCGACTGGAGGCTACACCTTC.